This is a list of T cell receptor beta chains from one sample in a study of kidney transplant recipient with SARS-CoV-2 infection. Each CDR3 protein gets one entry after TCRdb re-called the reads with MiXCR. The sample has roughly 250,000 distinct CDR3 sequences, 29% seen once; the top ten hold less than 8.5%. The sample here was a blood sample, taken at baseline and on roughly day 110 from a kidney transplant recipient. All receptors derive from a male patient aged 30 to 40 who had COVID-19 and was a kidney transplant recipient. Some T cells may have originated in the graft donor. The CDR3 runs from the conserved cysteine through the conserved F or W. The D gene is left open where the match is weak. Size tells how often a clone was seen (once, few, many) or the class of an expanded clone, and some rows leave it out.

v_call: TRBV19
cdr3_length: 14
j_call: TRBJ1-1
clone_size: many
d_call: -
cdr3_nt: TGTGCCAGTAGTATCCTGGGGGCAAGGACTGAAGCTTTCTTT
cdr3_aa: CASSILGARTEAFF

v_call: TRBV28
cdr3_length: 12
j_call: TRBJ1-1
clone_size: many
d_call: TRBD1
cdr3_nt: TGTGCCAGCAGGGTGGGGGACAGGGAAGCTTTCTTT
cdr3_aa: CASRVGDREAFF

v_call: TRBV8-2
cdr3_length: 17
j_call: TRBJ2-6
clone_size: many
d_call: -
cdr3_nt: TGTGGCAATACTCTTAGGATAACACAAAGTCGGGCCAACGTCCTGACTTTC
cdr3_aa: CGNTLRITQSRANVLTF

v_call: TRBV27
cdr3_length: 15
j_call: TRBJ1-4
clone_size: many
d_call: -
cdr3_nt: TGTGCCAGCAGACAGCTCGATGCAACTAATGAAAAACTGTTTTTT
cdr3_aa: CASRQLDATNEKLFF

v_call: TRBV5-8
cdr3_length: 16
j_call: TRBJ1-2
clone_size: many
d_call: -
cdr3_nt: TGTGCCAGCCTGAATGATCATCCACGAAAGACCTATGGCTACACCTTC
cdr3_aa: CASLNDHPRKTYGYTF

v_call: TRBV8-2
cdr3_length: 16
j_call: TRBJ1-2
clone_size: -
d_call: -
cdr3_nt: -
cdr3_aa: CGSHGDDSRKTYGCTF

v_call: TRBV24-1
cdr3_length: 15
j_call: TRBJ2-5
clone_size: few
d_call: -
cdr3_nt: TGTGCCACCAGTGGTCTCGACAGCGACCAAGAGACCCAGTACTTC
cdr3_aa: CATSGLDSDQETQYF

v_call: TRBV7-2
cdr3_length: 14
j_call: TRBJ2-7
clone_size: many
d_call: TRBD2
cdr3_nt: TGTGCCAGCAGCCCTCGACTAGCGGGATACGAGCAGTACTTC
cdr3_aa: CASSPRLAGYEQYF

v_call: TRBV7-5
cdr3_length: 19
j_call: TRBJ1-2
clone_size: many
d_call: -
cdr3_nt: -
cdr3_aa: CISVPENISEVGKTYGYTF

v_call: TRBV12-3/TRBV12-4
cdr3_length: 14
j_call: TRBJ2-5
clone_size: few
d_call: -
cdr3_nt: TGTGCCAGCAGTTCGGGCCCTGGAAAAGAGACCCAGTACTTC
cdr3_aa: CASSSGPGKETQYF

v_call: TRBV11-1
cdr3_length: 15
j_call: TRBJ2-4
clone_size: few
d_call: -
cdr3_nt: TGTGCCAGCAGCGCGAAACAGGGCGCGATGGACATTCAGTACTTC
cdr3_aa: CASSAKQGAMDIQYF

v_call: TRBV6-5
cdr3_length: 13
j_call: TRBJ2-1
clone_size: few
d_call: TRBD2
cdr3_nt: TGTGCCAGCAGCCACCGGGAGGGCCCGTTTCTGTTCTTC
cdr3_aa: CASSHREGPFLFF

v_call: TRBV7-8
cdr3_length: 17
j_call: TRBJ1-5
clone_size: many
d_call: TRBD1
cdr3_nt: TGTGCCAGCAGCTTAGAGGCAGGGGGGTTCTATTCTCAGCCCCAGCATTTT
cdr3_aa: CASSLEAGGFYSQPQHF

v_call: TRBV5-4
cdr3_length: 17
j_call: TRBJ2-1
clone_size: -
d_call: TRBD2
cdr3_nt: TGTACCAGCAGGGCCGGACTAGCGGGAAGCTCCTACAATGAGCAGTTCTTC
cdr3_aa: CTSRAGLAGSSYNEQFF

v_call: TRBV5-1
cdr3_length: 17
j_call: TRBJ2-1
clone_size: -
d_call: TRBD2
cdr3_nt: TGCGCCAGCAGCTCCGACCCGACTAGCGGGAAATACAATGAGCTGTTCTTC
cdr3_aa: CASSSDPTSGKYNELFF

v_call: TRBV27
cdr3_length: 15
j_call: TRBJ1-1
clone_size: many
d_call: TRBD1
cdr3_nt: TGTGCCAGCAGGCGAGAAGGGACAGCGAACACTGAAGCTTTCTTT
cdr3_aa: CASRREGTANTEAFF

v_call: TRBV10-2
cdr3_length: 17
j_call: TRBJ1-2
clone_size: many
d_call: -
cdr3_nt: TGCGCCAGCAGTTTCCGGCTCACTTCTAGAAAGACCTATGGCTACACCTTC
cdr3_aa: CASSFRLTSRKTYGYTF

v_call: TRBV3-1
cdr3_length: 15
j_call: TRBJ2-3
clone_size: many
d_call: -
cdr3_nt: TGTGCCAGCAGCCAAAGGGACGGGGGCACAGATACGCAGTATTTT
cdr3_aa: CASSQRDGGTDTQYF

v_call: TRBV5-1
cdr3_length: 13
j_call: TRBJ1-6
clone_size: many
d_call: -
cdr3_nt: TGCGCCAGCAGCCCGGACCTTGATTCACCCCTCCACTTT
cdr3_aa: CASSPDLDSPLHF

v_call: TRBV27
cdr3_length: 14
j_call: TRBJ2-3
clone_size: few
d_call: -
cdr3_nt: TGTGCCAGCAGTTATGTGGCTAGCACAGATACGCAGTATTTT
cdr3_aa: CASSYVASTDTQYF

v_call: TRBV3-1
cdr3_length: 17
j_call: TRBJ1-2
clone_size: few
d_call: -
cdr3_nt: TGTGCCAGCAGCGTACACGCCACCCTTCGAAAGACCTATGGCTACACCTTC
cdr3_aa: CASSVHATLRKTYGYTF

v_call: TRBV10-3
cdr3_length: 16
j_call: TRBJ2-6
clone_size: few
d_call: -
cdr3_nt: TGTGCCATCAGTGATAATATGGGGCAGGGGGCCAACGTCCTGACTTTC
cdr3_aa: CAISDNMGQGANVLTF

v_call: TRBV6-5
cdr3_length: 15
j_call: TRBJ2-7
clone_size: many
d_call: TRBD2
cdr3_nt: TGTGCCAGCACGCTAGTAGCGGGAGATGCCTACGAGCAGTACTTC
cdr3_aa: CASTLVAGDAYEQYF

v_call: TRBV6-2/TRBV6-3
cdr3_length: 17
j_call: TRBJ1-2
clone_size: many
d_call: -
cdr3_nt: TGTGCCAGCAGTCTGAATTGCTGCATCGGAAAGACCTATGGCTACACCTTC
cdr3_aa: CASSLNCCIGKTYGYTF

v_call: TRBV7-8
cdr3_length: 14
j_call: TRBJ2-7
clone_size: many
d_call: -
cdr3_nt: TGTGCCAGCAGCCCCTTGCGGGCGTACTACGAGCAGTACTTC
cdr3_aa: CASSPLRAYYEQYF

v_call: TRBV2
cdr3_length: 13
j_call: TRBJ1-4
clone_size: many
d_call: -
cdr3_nt: TGTGCCAGCTCAGGGCGAGGAAATAGGGAACTGTTTTTT
cdr3_aa: CASSGRGNRELFF

v_call: TRBV6-6
cdr3_length: 13
j_call: TRBJ2-7
clone_size: many
d_call: -
cdr3_nt: TGTGCCAGCACCGGCACAGGCGACTACGAGCAGTACTTC
cdr3_aa: CASTGTGDYEQYF

v_call: TRBV3-1
cdr3_length: 14
j_call: TRBJ2-2
clone_size: many
d_call: -
cdr3_nt: TGTGCCAGCAGCCAAGAACCAAACACCGGGGAGCTGTTTTTT
cdr3_aa: CASSQEPNTGELFF

v_call: TRBV3-1
cdr3_length: 17
j_call: TRBJ1-1
clone_size: -
d_call: -
cdr3_nt: TGTGCCAACAGCGTCTTAATTCCCATTTCAATTCGCACTGAAGCTTTCTTT
cdr3_aa: CANSVLIPISIRTEAFF

v_call: TRBV15
cdr3_length: 17
j_call: TRBJ1-2
clone_size: many
d_call: -
cdr3_nt: TGTGCCACCAGCAGAGATCTGGCAGGGCCAGCTAACTATGGCTACACCTTC
cdr3_aa: CATSRDLAGPANYGYTF

v_call: TRBV5-6
cdr3_length: 14
j_call: TRBJ2-7
clone_size: many
d_call: TRBD1
cdr3_nt: TGTGCCAGCAGCTGGGGGACAGAGTTCTACGAGCAGTACTTC
cdr3_aa: CASSWGTEFYEQYF

v_call: TRBV5-6
cdr3_length: 15
j_call: TRBJ1-1
clone_size: many
d_call: TRBD1
cdr3_nt: TGTGCCAGCAGACCCTGGACAGGGGCCAACACTGAAGCTTTCTTT
cdr3_aa: CASRPWTGANTEAFF

v_call: TRBV23-1
cdr3_length: 17
j_call: TRBJ1-2
clone_size: few
d_call: -
cdr3_nt: TGCGCCAGCAGTCGACAATTGCTACGCAGAAAGACCTATGGCTACACCTTC
cdr3_aa: CASSRQLLRRKTYGYTF

v_call: TRBV11-2
cdr3_length: 16
j_call: TRBJ2-2
clone_size: many
d_call: TRBD1
cdr3_nt: TGTGCCAGCAGCAGAACCGGGACAGGGGGTACCGGGGAGCTGTTTTTT
cdr3_aa: CASSRTGTGGTGELFF

v_call: TRBV6-2/TRBV6-3
cdr3_length: 17
j_call: TRBJ1-2
clone_size: many
d_call: -
cdr3_nt: TGTGCCAGCAGTAACGGGTTCTGCATCGGAAAGACCTATGGCTACACCTTC
cdr3_aa: CASSNGFCIGKTYGYTF

v_call: TRBV6-6
cdr3_length: 17
j_call: TRBJ1-2
clone_size: many
d_call: -
cdr3_nt: TGTGCCAGCAGTAAATCGTCAGGTGGGAGAAAGACCTATGGCTACACCTTC
cdr3_aa: CASSKSSGGRKTYGYTF

v_call: TRBV11-2
cdr3_length: 17
j_call: TRBJ1-2
clone_size: many
d_call: -
cdr3_nt: TGTGCCAGCAGCAAGAATCTAACAAGCAGAAAGACCTATGGCTACACCTTC
cdr3_aa: CASSKNLTSRKTYGYTF

v_call: TRBV6-2/TRBV6-3
cdr3_length: 16
j_call: TRBJ2-2
clone_size: few
d_call: TRBD2
cdr3_nt: TGTGCCAACAGACCCCGGGGACTAGCGAAGGCCGGGGAGCTGTTTTTT
cdr3_aa: CANRPRGLAKAGELFF

v_call: TRBV9
cdr3_length: 17
j_call: TRBJ2-2
clone_size: many
d_call: -
cdr3_nt: TGTGCCAGCAGCGTAGCTAGGGGGGGCCCGAACACCGGGGAGCTGTTTTTT
cdr3_aa: CASSVARGGPNTGELFF

v_call: TRBV5-4
cdr3_length: 16
j_call: TRBJ2-3
clone_size: -
d_call: TRBD2
cdr3_nt: TGTGCCAGCAGCTTGGGGGCTAGCGGGAGGCCCGATACGCAGTATTTT
cdr3_aa: CASSLGASGRPDTQYF

v_call: TRBV5-5
cdr3_length: 16
j_call: TRBJ2-7
clone_size: once
d_call: -
cdr3_nt: TGTGCCAGCAACCTGCTTTTATGGGACGGATCCTACGAGCAGTGCTTC
cdr3_aa: CASNLLLWDGSYEQCF

v_call: TRBV4-3
cdr3_length: 17
j_call: TRBJ1-2
clone_size: many
d_call: -
cdr3_nt: TGCGCCAGCAGCGTACCGGCAGGACGTCGAAAGACCTATGGCTACACCTTC
cdr3_aa: CASSVPAGRRKTYGYTF

v_call: TRBV28
cdr3_length: 17
j_call: TRBJ1-2
clone_size: -
d_call: -
cdr3_nt: TGTGCCAGCAGTGCGACTGTTCCTTGGCGAAAGACCTATGGCTACACCTTC
cdr3_aa: CASSATVPWRKTYGYTF

v_call: TRBV19
cdr3_length: 16
j_call: TRBJ2-1
clone_size: many
d_call: -
cdr3_nt: TGTGCCAGTAGTATAGCCGGGATAAGCTCCTACAATGAGCAGTTCTTC
cdr3_aa: CASSIAGISSYNEQFF

v_call: TRBV28
cdr3_length: 13
j_call: TRBJ1-6
clone_size: many
d_call: TRBD1
cdr3_nt: TGTGCCACCCTGGACAGGAGGAATTCACCCCTCCACTTT
cdr3_aa: CATLDRRNSPLHF

v_call: TRBV28
cdr3_length: 14
j_call: TRBJ2-7
clone_size: many
d_call: -
cdr3_nt: TGTGCCAGCAGTCCCACGGGAAGGAGCTACGAGCAGTACTTC
cdr3_aa: CASSPTGRSYEQYF

v_call: TRBV11-1
cdr3_length: 15
j_call: TRBJ2-1
clone_size: few
d_call: TRBD2
cdr3_nt: TGTGCCAGCAGCTTACGGACTAGAACATACAATGAGCAGTTCTTC
cdr3_aa: CASSLRTRTYNEQFF

v_call: TRBV11-3
cdr3_length: 19
j_call: TRBJ2-6
clone_size: many
d_call: -
cdr3_nt: TGTGCCAGCAGCGCGACACGTCGATCTCGACAAAGTCGGGCCAACGTCCTGACTTTC
cdr3_aa: CASSATRRSRQSRANVLTF

v_call: TRBV5-5
cdr3_length: 16
j_call: TRBJ1-2
clone_size: many
d_call: -
cdr3_nt: TGTGCCAGCAAAAGTCCTGTCTCGCGAAAGACCTATGGCTACACCTTC
cdr3_aa: CASKSPVSRKTYGYTF

v_call: TRBV10-1
cdr3_length: 17
j_call: TRBJ1-2
clone_size: many
d_call: -
cdr3_nt: TGCGCCAGCAGTCCCGTACAAAGATCGCGAAAGACCTATGGCTACACCTTC
cdr3_aa: CASSPVQRSRKTYGYTF

v_call: TRBV29-1
cdr3_length: 12
j_call: TRBJ2-3
clone_size: many
d_call: -
cdr3_nt: TGCAGCGTTGAAGCAAGCACAGATACGCAGTATTTT
cdr3_aa: CSVEASTDTQYF

v_call: TRBV28
cdr3_length: 18
j_call: TRBJ1-2
clone_size: many
d_call: -
cdr3_nt: TGTGCCAGCAGTTTATTGCGGGCAGGGATTTATCCAAAGTATGGCTACACCTTC
cdr3_aa: CASSLLRAGIYPKYGYTF

v_call: TRBV11-2
cdr3_length: 12
j_call: TRBJ2-3
clone_size: -
d_call: -
cdr3_nt: TGTGCCAGCAGCTTAGACCTTGATGCGCAGTATTTT
cdr3_aa: CASSLDLDAQYF

v_call: TRBV6-6
cdr3_length: 15
j_call: TRBJ2-7
clone_size: many
d_call: TRBD1
cdr3_nt: TGTGCCAGCAGTCCCGCCAGGGGGTTCTCCTACGAGCAGTACTTC
cdr3_aa: CASSPARGFSYEQYF

v_call: TRBV21-1
cdr3_length: 17
j_call: TRBJ1-3
clone_size: many
d_call: -
cdr3_nt: TGTGCCAGCAGGCCTGTTGTAGCTACAACCGCACGAAACACCATATATTTT
cdr3_aa: CASRPVVATTARNTIYF